The TCR beta chain described here comes from a study of T cells in Graves' hyperthyroidism and ophthalmopathy. The study's findings and limits: The model identified upcoming ophthalmopathy a median 6.5 months ahead of onset. Most thyroid clonotypes that were expanded above 0.001 also turned up in blood. Classification by a 13 V-J model distinguished ophthalmopathy from stable hyperthyroidism.

Regions amplified from RNA transcripts were the TCR beta CDR3 regions. An initial round of RT-PCR targeting the TCR CDR3 relied on the HTBI primer set. Using its own MiXCR run on the multiplex PCR reads, TCRdb lists one record per CDR3 protein. This sample has hundreds of thousands of distinct CDR3 sequences, with around 13% found just once. In the case of this clonotype: Antigen unknown.

Using more than 7.5 ml of fresh peripheral blood, PBMCs were prepared. CDR1 SEHNR and CDR2 FQNEAQ come from the germline V gene (reference sequence). V was clipped by 5 bases and J by 1 base, with 9 bases between them. The CDR3 has 14 residues. The sample consisted of blood. This chain connects TRBV7-9 to TRBJ1-3; D not resolved. This receptor was taken from a woman in her forties or fifties with Graves' ophthalmopathy. CDR3 amino acids: CASSKIISGNTIYF. The CDR3 DNA is TGTGCCAGCAGCAAGATTATTTCTGGAAACACCATATATTTT.